The source of this T cell receptor beta chain is a study of T cell responses to AZD1222 COVID-19 vaccine. Using immunoSEQ multiplex PCR, the repertoire was profiled, and TCRdb retains in-frame clones only, with some absent. The sample includes about 120,000 clones, around 85% of them seen just once. The CDR3 sequence is 13 residues long. Looked up from germline, CDR1 is LGHNT and CDR2 is FRNRAP. Trimming took off 1 base at V and 7 bases at J, with 10 bases between the two ends. This chain joins TRBV12-5 and TRBJ2-5, with D hard to call. This clonotype was obtained from an adult in good health. The starting material was peripheral blood, obtained on day 0 of AZD1222 vaccination. The CDR3 sequence is CASGLGSDGTQYF. The CDR3 nucleotides are TGTGCTAGTGGTTTGGGGTCAGACGGGACCCAGTACTTC.